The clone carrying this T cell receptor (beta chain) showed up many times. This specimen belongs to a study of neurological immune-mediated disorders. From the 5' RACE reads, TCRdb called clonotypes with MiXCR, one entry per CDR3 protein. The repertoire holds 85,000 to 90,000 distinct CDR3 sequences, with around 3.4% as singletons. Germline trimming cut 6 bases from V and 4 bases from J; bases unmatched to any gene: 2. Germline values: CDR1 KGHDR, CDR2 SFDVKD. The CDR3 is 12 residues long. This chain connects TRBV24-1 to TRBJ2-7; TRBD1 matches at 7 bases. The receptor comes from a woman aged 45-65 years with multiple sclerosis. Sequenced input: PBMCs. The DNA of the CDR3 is TGTGCCACCAGTATGACAGGGTACGAGCAGTACTTC. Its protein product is CATSMTGYEQYF.